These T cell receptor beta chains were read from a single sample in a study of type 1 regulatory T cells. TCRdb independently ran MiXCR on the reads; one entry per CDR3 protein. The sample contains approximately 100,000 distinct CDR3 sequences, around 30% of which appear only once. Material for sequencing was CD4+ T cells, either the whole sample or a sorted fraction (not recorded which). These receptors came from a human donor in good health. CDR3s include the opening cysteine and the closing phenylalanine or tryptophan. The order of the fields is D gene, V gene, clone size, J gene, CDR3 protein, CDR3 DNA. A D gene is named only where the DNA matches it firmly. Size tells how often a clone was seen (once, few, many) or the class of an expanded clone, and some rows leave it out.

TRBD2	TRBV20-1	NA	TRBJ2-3	CSARGPAGGGTDTQYF	TGCAGTGCTAGAGGGCCAGCGGGAGGTGGCACAGATACGCAGTATTTT
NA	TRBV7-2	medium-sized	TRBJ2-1	CASSPTILANNEQFF	TGTGCCAGCAGCCCTACAATACTAGCAAACAATGAGCAGTTCTTC
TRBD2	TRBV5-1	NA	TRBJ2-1	CASSRSGTPHEQFF	TGCGCCAGCAGCAGAAGCGGGACCCCCCATGAGCAGTTCTTC
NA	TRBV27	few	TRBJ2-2	CASSPPGVGGELFF	TGTGCCAGCAGTCCTCCAGGGGTCGGCGGGGAGCTGTTTTTT
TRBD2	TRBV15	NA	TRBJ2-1	CATSPGLAGREQFF	TGTGCCACCAGCCCCGGACTAGCGGGAAGGGAGCAGTTCTTC
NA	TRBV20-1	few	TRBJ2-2	CSASIIRAGELFF	TGCAGTGCTAGTATTATTAGGGCAGGGGAGCTGTTTTTT
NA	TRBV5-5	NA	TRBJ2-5	CASSLSVIQETQYF	TGTGCCAGCAGCTTGTCGGTGATCCAAGAGACCCAGTACTTC
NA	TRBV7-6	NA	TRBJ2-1	CASSPSWVYNEQFF	TGTGCCAGCAGTCCTTCCTGGGTTTACAATGAGCAGTTCTTC
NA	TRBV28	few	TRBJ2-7	CASSSAVYEQYF	TGTGCCAGCAGTTCTGCGGTCTACGAGCAGTACTTC
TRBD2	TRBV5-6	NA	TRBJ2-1	CASSRPRTSGNNEQFF	TGTGCCAGCAGCAGACCCAGGACTAGCGGGAACAATGAGCAGTTCTTC
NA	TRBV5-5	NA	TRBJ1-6	CASSRLGNNNSPLHF	TGTGCCAGCAGCCGGTTAGGGAACAATAATTCACCCCTCCACTTT
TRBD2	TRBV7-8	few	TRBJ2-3	CASSLIAGPVTDTQYF	TGTGCCAGCAGCTTGATAGCGGGCCCCGTCACAGATACGCAGTATTTT
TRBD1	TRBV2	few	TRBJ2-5	CATTGQAQETQYF	TGTGCCACTACCGGACAGGCGCAAGAGACCCAGTACTTC
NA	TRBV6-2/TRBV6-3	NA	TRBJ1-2	CASSFGTLHF	TGTGCCAGCAGTTTCGGGACACTCCACTTC
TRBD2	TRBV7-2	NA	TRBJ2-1	CASRGGRKDRYYEQFF	TGTGCCAGCAGGGGAGGGCGGAAAGACCGCTACTATGAGCAGTTCTTC
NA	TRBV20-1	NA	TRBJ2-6	CSALGGANVLTF	TGCAGTGCTTTAGGTGGGGCCAACGTCCTGACTTTC
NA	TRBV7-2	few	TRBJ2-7	CASSLVTGGGGGHYEQYF	TGTGCCAGCAGCTTAGTAACAGGCGGAGGTGGAGGGCACTACGAGCAGTACTTC
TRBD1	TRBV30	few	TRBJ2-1	CAWSGARDRGDEQFF	TGTGCCTGGAGTGGCGCCCGGGACAGGGGCGATGAGCAGTTCTTC
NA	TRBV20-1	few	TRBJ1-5	CSASQGADNQPQHF	TGCAGTGCTAGCCAGGGCGCGGACAATCAGCCCCAGCATTTT
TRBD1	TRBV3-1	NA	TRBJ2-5	CASSPTSGQGEETQYF	TGTGCCAGCAGCCCCACATCCGGACAGGGGGAAGAGACCCAGTACTTC
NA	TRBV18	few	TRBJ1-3	CASSPPAASGNTIYF	TGTGCCAGCTCACCACCCGCCGCTTCTGGAAACACCATATATTTT
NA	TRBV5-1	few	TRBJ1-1	CASSPTGIATRAEAFF	TGCGCCAGCAGCCCAACAGGGATTGCTACTAGGGCTGAAGCTTTCTTT
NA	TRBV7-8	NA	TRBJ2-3	CASSQRTPSDTQYF	TGTGCCAGCAGCCAGCGGACACCTTCAGATACGCAGTATTTT
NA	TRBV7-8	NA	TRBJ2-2	CASSLAGIAGELFF	TGTGCCAGCAGCTTAGCAGGGATCGCCGGGGAGCTGTTTTTT
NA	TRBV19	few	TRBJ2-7	CASSIGPRTYEQYF	TGTGCCAGTAGTATAGGGCCCAGAACCTACGAGCAGTACTTC
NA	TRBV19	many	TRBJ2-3	CASEPGLFVPDTQYF	TGTGCCAGTGAACCGGGACTTTTCGTCCCAGATACGCAGTATTTT
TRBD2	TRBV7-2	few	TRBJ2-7	CASSQRLAGPYEQYF	TGTGCCAGCAGCCAAAGACTAGCGGGCCCCTACGAGCAGTACTTC
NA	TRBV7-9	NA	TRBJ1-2	CASSRNPDRHENYGYTF	TGTGCCAGCAGCCGAAATCCAGACAGGCACGAGAACTATGGCTACACCTTC
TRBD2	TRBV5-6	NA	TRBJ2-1	CASSWGGLAGESYNEQFF	TGTGCCAGCAGCTGGGGGGGACTAGCGGGAGAATCCTACAATGAGCAGTTCTTC
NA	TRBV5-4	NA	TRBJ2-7	CASSVDGYEQYF	TGTGCCAGCAGCGTGGACGGCTACGAGCAGTACTTC
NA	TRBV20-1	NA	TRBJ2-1	CSASGGGLDRQFF	TGCAGTGCTAGTGGAGGGGGGCTTGATCGGCAGTTCTTC
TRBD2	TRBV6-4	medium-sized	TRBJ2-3	CASSGLAGTTDTQYF	TGTGCCAGCAGTGGACTAGCGGGAACCACAGATACGCAGTATTTT
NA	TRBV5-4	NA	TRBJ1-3	CASSPEGSGNTIYF	TGTGCCAGCAGCCCCGAGGGGAGTGGAAACACCATATATTTT
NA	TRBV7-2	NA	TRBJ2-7	CASSSQRYEQYF	TGTGCCAGCAGCTCACAGCGGTACGAGCAGTACTTC